Sequencing of this TCR delta chain was carried out in a study of gamma-delta chains in newborns, infants, children. CDR1 and CDR2 from the germline V gene are GEAIGNYY and EKD. The CDR3 is 18 amino acids. Details on this clone: A read error likely explains this, since a far larger clone differs by one base.

TCRdb fed the reads into CATT to redo clone calling. The sample shows a few thousand delta-chain clones, roughly 50% of them seen only once. The sequence derives from a child who received the measles vaccine. The V gene is TRDV2, the J gene TRDJ3; 11 bases fit TRDD3. Sequencing was performed on blood. This CDR3 reads CACDTAGGYSWDSRQMFF. The CDR3 region has the DNA TGTGCCTGTGACACCGCTGGGGGATACTCCTGGGACAGCCGACAGATGTTTTTC.